This TCR beta chain derives from a study of blood T cells in healthy people across ages. In this sample, this clonotype turned up a few times. Next came a second PCR, run for about 7 to 12 cycles, which used a sample-barcoded 5' primer along with a J-beta primer mix. From the 5' RACE reads, TCRdb called clonotypes with MiXCR, one entry per CDR3 protein. The data contain 1.5 million to 2 million distinct CDR3 sequences, 49% of them singletons. This CDR3 has 16 residues. The V and J ends lost 3 bases and 0 bases respectively, with 12 bases between them. Germline CDR1 MNHEY, CDR2 SVGAGI. This chain connects TRBV6-5 to TRBJ1-5; D call uncertain. This TCR was recovered from a woman aged 40 to 49 in good health. The sequencing input was blood. CDR3 sequence (DNA): TGTGCCAGCAGTTATCGTCGATTAGATAGCAATCAGCCCCAGCATTTT. Its translation: CASSYRRLDSNQPQHF.